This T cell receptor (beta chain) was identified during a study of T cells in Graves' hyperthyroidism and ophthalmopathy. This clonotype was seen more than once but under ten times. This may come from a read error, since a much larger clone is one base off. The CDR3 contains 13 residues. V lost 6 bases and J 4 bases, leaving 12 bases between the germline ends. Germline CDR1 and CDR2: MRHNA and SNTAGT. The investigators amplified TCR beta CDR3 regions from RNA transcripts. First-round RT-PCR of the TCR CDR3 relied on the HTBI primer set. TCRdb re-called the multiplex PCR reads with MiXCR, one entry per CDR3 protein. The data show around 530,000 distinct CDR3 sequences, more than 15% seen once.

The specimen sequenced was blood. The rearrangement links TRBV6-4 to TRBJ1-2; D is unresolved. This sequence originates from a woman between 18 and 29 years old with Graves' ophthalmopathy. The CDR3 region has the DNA TGTGCCAGCAGGAGGAACGGGAGCTATGGCTACACCTTC. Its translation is CASRRNGSYGYTF.